The clone carrying this T cell receptor (beta chain) was seen many times. The data were obtained in a study of blood T cell repertoires in COVID-19. Libraries were prepared by immunoSEQ multiplex PCR; TCRdb keeps only in-frame clonotypes and omits some of them. The sample shows around 130,000 clones, under 90% of them seen only once. Germline CDR1 reads SGHRS; CDR2 reads YFSETQ. The CDR3 sequence is 16 residues long. V shed 1 base and J 3 bases; nucleotides not matched to a gene: 8. This receptor was identified in a woman aged 55 to 70 with acute or convalescent COVID-19. The sequenced sample was peripheral blood. This rearrangement joins TRBV5-1 to TRBJ2-3; 7 bases are a match to TRBD1. The CDR3 is CASSLRGGSVTDTQYF. CDR3 DNA sequence: TGCGCCAGCAGCTTGAGAGGGGGCTCGGTGACAGATACGCAGTATTTT.